A single sample is the source of the 18 T cell receptor beta chains below, sequenced in a study of blood T cell repertoires in COVID-19. Only in-frame clones appear in the TCRdb table, and some are missing; sequencing was by immunoSEQ multiplex PCR. In the table there are under 300,000 clones, around 90% of which are singletons. Sample: peripheral blood. These receptors all stem from a man aged 25 to 40 with COVID-19, enrolled during active disease.

V usage is TRBV7-7 and J usage is TRBJ2-2; possibly TRBD1 for D (6 bases). From germline, CDR1 is SSHAT and CDR2 FNYEAQ (reference sequence). The CDR3 length is 13 residues. Trimming left V 5 bases short and J 4 bases short, with 8 bases between. The CDR3 region has the DNA TGTGCCAGCAGCCTGGACAGCACCGGGGAGCTGTTTTTT. Translation: CASSLDSTGELFF.

V usage is TRBV6-5 and J usage is TRBJ1-3; TRBD1 is a possible D gene (6 bases). Germline CDR1 and CDR2: MNHEY and SVGAGI. Trimming left V 8 bases short and J 4 bases short, with 9 bases between. The CDR3 loop spans 12 amino acids. The CDR3 region is CASGGPGNTIYF. In DNA, the CDR3 is TGTGCCAGCGGGGGCCCCGGAAACACCATATATTTT.

This clone was seen a single time. The chain couples TRBV4-1 to TRBJ1-2, with D perhaps TRBD1 (5 bases). The CDR3 spans 15 residues. CDR1 MGHRA and CDR2 YSYEKL come from the germline V gene. V shed 1 base and J shed 8 bases, with 17 bases lying between them. The CDR3: CASSQGDSSLRGYTF. CDR3 bases: TGCGCCAGCAGCCAAGGCGACAGCAGTCTGAGGGGCTACACCTTC.

The gene calls are TRBV5-6 and TRBJ2-3; TRBD1 matches at 8 bases. CDR3 length: 14 amino acids. The germline V gene has CDR1 SGHDT and CDR2 YYEEEE. V lost 6 bases and J lost 3; bases outside the gene matches: 6. The CDR3 region has the DNA TGTGCCAGCACCCGGGGACAGGATACAGATACGCAGTATTTT. It yields the protein CASTRGQDTDTQYF.

The chain combines TRBV9 with TRBJ2-2, with 12 bases aligning to TRBD2. The CDR3 extends over 17 amino acids. The junction had 9 bases not matched to a gene; V was cut back by 7 bases and J by 2 bases. The germline CDR1 and CDR2 sequences are SGDLS and YYNGEE. Here the CDR3 DNA reads TGTGCCAGCTCCTTTCTAGCGGGGGGGCTCAACACCGGGGAGCTGTTTTTT. Encoded protein: CASSFLAGGLNTGELFF.

The chain uses TRBV4-1 and TRBJ1-1; no firm D call. CDR1 is MGHRA and CDR2 is YSYEKL in the germline V gene. The CDR3 runs 16 residues. V gave up 4 bases and J gave up 7 bases, with 22 bases separating them. The CDR3 nucleotides read TGCGCCAGCAGCCGCGTGTCGGTCGCCTTGACGGGTGAAGCTTTCTTT. Protein product: CASSRVSVALTGEAFF.

The chain links TRBV2 to TRBJ1-5; D possibly corresponds to TRBD1 (6 bases). Germline CDR1 is SNHLY and CDR2 is FYNNEI. The CDR3 covers 15 residues. Trimming took off 6 bases at V and 6 bases at J, with 18 bases between the two ends. CDR3 protein: CASSSGRGGSQPQHF. Here the CDR3 DNA reads TGTGCCAGCAGCTCCGGCAGGGGTGGTAGTCAGCCCCAGCATTTT.

The chain uses TRBV7-9 and TRBJ1-4, with 9 bases matching TRBD1. Germline CDR1 reads SEHNR; CDR2 reads FQNEAQ (reference sequence). J was trimmed by 6 bases and V by 3 bases; bases with no gene match: 8. The CDR3 extends over 16 amino acids. CDR3 protein: CASSFIVRQGDEKLFF. The CDR3 region has the DNA TGTGCCAGCAGCTTCATCGTGAGACAGGGGGATGAAAAACTGTTTTTT.

The chain's CDR3 is CASSPVQRGKLFF. The DNA of the CDR3 is TGTGCCAGCAGTCCAGTCCAACGGGGAAAACTGTTTTTT. The chain is built from TRBV12-3 or TRBV12-4 and TRBJ1-4; D not certain. Between the trimmed V and J ends, which lost 5 bases and 10 bases, there was a span of 14 bases. The CDR3 sequence is 13 residues long.

The chain joins TRBV20-1 to TRBJ2-7; unclear D gene. The CDR3 extends over 11 amino acids. Germline values: CDR1 DFQATT, CDR2 SNEGSKA (reference sequence). Trimming cost V 1 base and J 6 bases, with 7 bases left between them. CDR3 coding DNA: TGCAGTGCTAGAGTGGCCAGCGAGCAGTACTTC. This translates into CSARVASEQYF.

This sequence joins TRBV5-1 and TRBJ2-5; 12 positions agree with TRBD1. The CDR3 is made up of 15 amino acids. Germline V gene lookup returns CDR1 SGHRS and CDR2 YFSETQ. After removal of 4 bases from V and 4 bases from J, the junction contained 5 bases not matched to a gene. The CDR3 DNA reads as TGCGCCAGCAGCCCGGGACAGGGGGCGGGAGAGACCCAGTACTTC. Encoded protein: CASSPGQGAGETQYF.

This rearrangement joins TRBV6-1 to TRBJ2-3; D not certain. This CDR3 is 15 amino acids long. Germline CDR1 MNHNS, CDR2 SASEGT. V lost 3 bases, J lost 2 bases, and 12 bases lay in between. CDR3 region: CASSDQAAITDTQYF. In DNA, the CDR3 is TGTGCCAGCAGTGATCAGGCCGCCATCACAGATACGCAGTATTTT.

This chain links TRBV27 with TRBJ1-6; D is unclear. Germline CDR1 and CDR2: MNHEY and SMNVEV (reference sequence). V was shortened by 4 bases and J by 3 bases, with 10 bases between the two germline ends. The CDR3 is 15 amino acids. The CDR3 region is CASSSRNNYNSPLHF. The CDR3 bases are TGTGCCAGCAGTTCCCGCAACAACTATAATTCACCCCTCCACTTT.

This clone came up once. This sequence joins TRBV2 and TRBJ2-3, with D possibly matching TRBD2 (7 bases). Between the trimmed V and J ends, which lost 4 bases and 2 bases, there was a span of 13 bases. Germline CDR1 is SNHLY and CDR2 is FYNNEI. This CDR3 is 15 amino acids long. CDR3 region: CASSVGRGHTDTQYF. The DNA for the CDR3 is TGTGCCAGCAGTGTTGGGCGGGGGCACACAGATACGCAGTATTTT.

The chain has TRBV5-1 and TRBJ2-1; TRBD1 matches 8 bases. The ends lost 4 bases at V and 15 bases at J; junction bases unmatched: 15. Germline CDR1 is SGHRS and CDR2 is YFSETQ. This CDR3 region has 14 residues. CDR3 coding DNA: TGCGCCAGCAGCAGGGATTCAGGGCCGACAGGGGCGTTCTTC. Encoded protein: CASSRDSGPTGAFF.

Note on this clone: Within the sample, other DNA sequences also encode this same CDR3. The V gene is TRBV6-1, the J gene TRBJ2-1; D gene unclear. The CDR3 runs 15 residues. V lost 2 bases to trimming and J lost 0 bases, with 8 bases between them. Germline V lookup: CDR1 MNHNS, CDR2 SASEGT. The CDR3 DNA follows: TGTGCCAGCAGTGAATCCAGAAGCTCCTACAATGAGCAGTTCTTC. Translation: CASSESRSSYNEQFF.

This clone was counted only a few times. This chain connects TRBV4-2 to TRBJ1-3; 7 bases map to TRBD1. Germline V lookup: CDR1 LGHNA, CDR2 YNFKEQ. The CDR3 is made up of 18 amino acids. Trimming took 2 bases from V and 0 from J; bases not matched to a gene: 10. The CDR3 coding sequence is TGTGCCAGCAGCCAACAACCCTCAGACAGGGACTCTGGAAACACCATATATTTT. Encoded protein: CASSQQPSDRDSGNTIYF.

The rearrangement links TRBV7-7 to TRBJ2-5, with D possibly being TRBD2 (5 bases). The CDR3 is 14 residues long. Germline assignment: CDR1 SSHAT and CDR2 FNYEAQ (reference sequence). V lost 2 bases, J lost 2 bases, and 9 bases lay in between. The CDR3 nucleotides are TGTGCCAGCAGCTTACATCCGGGACAAGAGACCCAGTACTTC. Translation gives CASSLHPGQETQYF.